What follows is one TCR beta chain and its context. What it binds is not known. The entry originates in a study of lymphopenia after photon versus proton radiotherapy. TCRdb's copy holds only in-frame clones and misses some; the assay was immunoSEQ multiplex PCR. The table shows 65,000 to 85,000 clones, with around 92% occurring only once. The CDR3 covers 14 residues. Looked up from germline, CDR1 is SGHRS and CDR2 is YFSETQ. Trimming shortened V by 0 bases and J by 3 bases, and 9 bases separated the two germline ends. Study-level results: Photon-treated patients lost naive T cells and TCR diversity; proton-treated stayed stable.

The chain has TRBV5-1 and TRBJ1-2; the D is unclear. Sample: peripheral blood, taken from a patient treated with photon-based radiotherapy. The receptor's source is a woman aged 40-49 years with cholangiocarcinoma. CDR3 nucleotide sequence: TGCGCCAGCAGCTTGGATTGGGAATACTATGGCTACACCTTC. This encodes CASSLDWEYYGYTF. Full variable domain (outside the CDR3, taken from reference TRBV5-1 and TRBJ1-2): KAGVTQTPRYLIKTRGQQVTLSCSPISGHRSVSWYQQTPGQGLQFLFEYFSETQRNKGNFPGRFSGRQFSNSRSEMNVSTLELGDSALYLCASSLDWEYYGYTFGSGTRLTVV.